Listed below are T cell receptor beta chains from one sample, sequenced in a study of human T cells and chemical hapten exposure. TCRdb passed the RACE reads through MiXCR, listing each CDR3 protein once. Among around 380,000 distinct CDR3 sequences listed, around 5% were seen once. The specimen comprised whole blood, sampled in connection with sensitization to the hapten diphenylcyclopropenone (DPC). All receptors come from a woman aged 45 to 65 with alopecia areata. Some clones in this sample may be carry-over from other donors' samples. The CDR3 runs from the conserved cysteine through the conserved F or W. D genes are given only for firm matches. Clone size, where shown, is once, few, many, or a class for clones that have expanded.

>TRBV28|TRBD2|TRBJ2-3|few
TGTGCCAGCAGTTCAGTAGCGGGAGCCTCGATAGATACGCAGTATTTT
CASSSVAGASIDTQYF
>TRBV3-1|.|TRBJ2-5|many
TGTGCCAGCAGCCGGAAGGGGGGGCAAGAGACCCAGTACTTC
CASSRKGGQETQYF
>TRBV12-3/TRBV12-4|TRBD1|TRBJ1-5|many
TGTGCCAGCAGTTTCGGACAGGATCAGCCCCAGCATTTT
CASSFGQDQPQHF
>TRBV5-1|.|TRBJ2-7|many
TGCGCCAGCAGCTTGGGAGGGGTTGCGACCTACGAGCAGTACTTC
CASSLGGVATYEQYF
>TRBV27|.|TRBJ2-2|.
TGTGCCAGCAGTTTAAGGTGGGGGGGCCCCACCGGGGAGCTGTTTTTT
CASSLRWGGPTGELFF
>TRBV20-1|TRBD1|TRBJ1-2|many
TGCAGTGCTAGTTTACCGGGACAGGGATTAGGCTACACCTTC
CSASLPGQGLGYTF
>TRBV2|.|TRBJ1-5|many
TGTGCCAGCAGACACGATAGCAATCAGCCCCAGCATTTT
CASRHDSNQPQHF
>TRBV5-6|.|TRBJ1-1|many
TGTGCCAGCAGCTTGGGAGAAGGGAGGCGGCTGAACACTGAAGCTTTCTTT
CASSLGEGRRLNTEAFF
>TRBV4-1|.|TRBJ2-3|few
TGCGCCAGCAGCCAAGACTTGGGGGGAAGCGCAGATACGCAGTATTTT
CASSQDLGGSADTQYF
>TRBV7-8|.|TRBJ2-7|many
TGTGCCAGCAGCTCGCGCAGGGGCCTGGGCTACGAGCAGTACTTC
CASSSRRGLGYEQYF
>TRBV6-2/TRBV6-3|.|TRBJ1-3|many
TGTGCCACCCATTCTACTGGAAACACCATATATTTT
CATHSTGNTIYF
>TRBV12-3/TRBV12-4|TRBD2|TRBJ2-1|.
TGTGCCAGCAATCGGGAGGCTAGCGGGAGGAATGAGCAGTTCTTC
CASNREASGRNEQFF
>TRBV28|.|TRBJ2-5|many
TGTGCCAGCAGTCTCCGACAGGGAGGGTTGGAGACCCAGTACTTC
CASSLRQGGLETQYF
>TRBV5-4|.|TRBJ2-1|many
TGTGCCAGCAGCTTGGGGGGGGCTACCTACAATGAGCAGTTCTTC
CASSLGGATYNEQFF
>TRBV28|.|TRBJ1-5|many
TGTGCCAGCAGTTTAAGGGGTGTAGGTCAGCCCCAGCATTTT
CASSLRGVGQPQHF
>TRBV29-1|TRBD1|TRBJ2-7|many
TGCAGCGTTGGAGGGGACAGGGGGTACGAGCAGTACTTC
CSVGGDRGYEQYF
>TRBV12-3/TRBV12-4|.|TRBJ2-6|.
TGTGCCAGCAGTTTTGATAGGGACTCTGGGGCCAACGTCCTGACTTTC
CASSFDRDSGANVLTF
>TRBV29-1|TRBD1|TRBJ2-7|few
TGCAGCGTTGCAGAGGGGGCGGAGCAGTACTTC
CSVAEGAEQYF
>TRBV6-1|.|TRBJ2-5|.
TGTGCCAGCAGTGAAGGCACCCGAGCCCCCCTCAGGGGATTCCAAGAGACCCAGTACTTC
CASSEGTRAPLRGFQETQYF
>TRBV20-1|.|TRBJ2-3|many
TGCAGTGCACCCGACAGGATCTACGGTCGGGGCCCGCCCGCTTTT
CSAPDRIYGRGPPAF
>TRBV12-3/TRBV12-4|.|TRBJ1-1|many
TGTGCCAGCAGGACCTTAGTGGAGACTGAAGCTTTCTTT
CASRTLVETEAFF
>TRBV4-1|.|TRBJ1-1|many
TGCGCCAGCAGCCAAGTAAGGACAACTCGGAACACTGAAGCTTTCTTT
CASSQVRTTRNTEAFF
>TRBV6-4|.|TRBJ1-1|few
TGTGACCCGTCCAGGGTGAACACTGAAGCTTTCTTT
CDPSRVNTEAFF
>TRBV15|.|TRBJ2-1|.
TGTGCCACCAGCAGAGTGAGAGGTGAGCAGTTCTTC
CATSRVRGEQFF
>TRBV6-2/TRBV6-3|TRBD2|TRBJ2-3|many
TGTGCCAGCAGTTACCCTTCTCAGGTAGCGGGGTCACGGGATACGCAGTATTTT
CASSYPSQVAGSRDTQYF
>TRBV5-6|.|TRBJ2-7|.
TGTGCCAGCAGCTTGGGTAGTAGCGGAACCTACGAGCAGTACTTC
CASSLGSSGTYEQYF